The entry that follows covers one T cell receptor (beta chain) sequence. The antigen is undetermined. These data belong to a study of response to subunit inactivated influenza vaccine. Study-level results: Few new T cells, the authors suggested, are recruited by each seasonal influenza vaccination.

V was clipped by 3 bases and J by 1 base, with 14 bases between them. CDR3 size: 15 residues. Germline V gene lookup returns CDR1 SGDLS and CDR2 YYNGEE. TCRdb reprocessed the RT-PCR reads with MiXCR, giving one entry per CDR3 protein. The sample holds more than 600,000 distinct CDR3 sequences, approximately 17% seen once. Sequencing used PBMCs from blood, obtained 4 to 6 days after vaccination. This sequence originates from a man aged 50-60 years who received an inactivated influenza vaccine. The rearrangement uses TRBV9 and TRBJ2-7; TRBD1 might be the D (6 bases). The CDR3 DNA sequence: TGTGCCAGCAGCGCACAGGGTATGGGGTCCTACGAGCAGTACTTC. This translates into CASSAQGMGSYEQYF.